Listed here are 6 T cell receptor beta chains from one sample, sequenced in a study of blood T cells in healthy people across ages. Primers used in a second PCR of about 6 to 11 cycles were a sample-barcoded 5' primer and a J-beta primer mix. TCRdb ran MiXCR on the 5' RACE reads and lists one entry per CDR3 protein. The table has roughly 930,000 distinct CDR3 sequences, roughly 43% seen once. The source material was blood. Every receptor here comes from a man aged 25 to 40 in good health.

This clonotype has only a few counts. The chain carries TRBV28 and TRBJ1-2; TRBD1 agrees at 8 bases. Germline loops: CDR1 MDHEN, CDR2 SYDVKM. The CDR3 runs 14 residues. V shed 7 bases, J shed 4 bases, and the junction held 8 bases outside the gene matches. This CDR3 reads CASTFRGLVYGYTF. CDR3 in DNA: TGTGCCAGCACTTTCAGGGGGCTGGTCTATGGCTACACCTTC.

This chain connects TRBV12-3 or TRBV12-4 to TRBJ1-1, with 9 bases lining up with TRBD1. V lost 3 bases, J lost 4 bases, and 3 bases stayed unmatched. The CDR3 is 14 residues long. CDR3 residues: CASSFGTGFTEAFF. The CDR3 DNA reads TGTGCCAGCAGTTTCGGGACAGGGTTCACTGAAGCTTTCTTT.

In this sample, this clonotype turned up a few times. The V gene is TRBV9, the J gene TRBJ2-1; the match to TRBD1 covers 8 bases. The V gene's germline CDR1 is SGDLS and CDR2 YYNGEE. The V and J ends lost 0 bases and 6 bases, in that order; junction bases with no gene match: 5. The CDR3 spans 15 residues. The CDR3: CASSVGTGSVNEQFF. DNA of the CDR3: TGTGCCAGCAGCGTAGGGACAGGGTCGGTCAATGAGCAGTTCTTC.

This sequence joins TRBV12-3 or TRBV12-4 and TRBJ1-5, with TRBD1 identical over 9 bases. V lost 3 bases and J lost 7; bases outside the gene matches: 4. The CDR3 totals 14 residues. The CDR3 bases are TGTGCCAGCAGTTTGGGACAGGGTTTACAGCCCCAGCATTTT. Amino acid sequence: CASSLGQGLQPQHF.

The CDR3 nucleotides are TGTGCCAGCAGTGAACAACAGGGCCCTAACTATGGCTACACCTTC. Translated: CASSEQQGPNYGYTF. V usage is TRBV6-1 and J usage is TRBJ1-2, with D perhaps matching TRBD1 (6 bases). The CDR3 is 15 amino acids. Looked up from germline, CDR1 is MNHNS and CDR2 is SASEGT. Trimming removed 2 bases at V and 0 bases at J, with 10 bases between.

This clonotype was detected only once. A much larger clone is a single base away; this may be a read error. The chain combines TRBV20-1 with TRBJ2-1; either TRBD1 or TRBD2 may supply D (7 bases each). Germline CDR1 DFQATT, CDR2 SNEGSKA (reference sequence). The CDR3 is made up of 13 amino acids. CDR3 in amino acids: CSARDRGGNERFF. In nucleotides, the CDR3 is TGCAGTGCTAGAGACAGGGGGGGAAATGAGCGGTTCTTC.